This record covers a single T cell receptor (beta chain). The antigen this receptor binds is unknown. No much larger clone exists at a distance of one base, and base qualities are not known. V loses 0 bases, J loses 2 bases, and the germline ends lie 3 bases apart. Looking up the germline V gene yields CDR1 KGHSH and CDR2 LQKENI. The CDR3 covers 13 residues, taking in both the cysteine and the phenylalanine. Left in the record is the CDR3 DNA by itself, 39 bases read in frame from the first base. Whole blood was collected in K2EDTA tubes by collaborating institutions according to the institutions' own protocols. Collaborator samples were shipped for TCRbeta analysis as frozen whole blood, isolated PBMCs, or DNA extracted from either sample type. The sample originates from a study of blood T cell repertoires in COVID-19 (dated by TCRdb to 2019 to 2021). Looking at the study overall: Collaborator samples came from the United States, Italy and Spain and covered acute and convalescent phases of COVID-19. The samples were drawn from two sources: the first 160 participants of the ongoing ImmuneRACE study, and 1,200 or so subjects contributed by 6 global collaborators. The repertoires were made available in a free public database intended to serve as a resource for research on the immune response to SARS-CoV-2. The material from the prospective study consisted of cDNA or gDNA derived from T cells, B-cell-depleted T cells, or PBMCs. HLA class I and class II types, where available, came from metadata supplied by the sample provider rather than from assay-based typing. Deeply sampled blood TCRbeta repertoires from subjects exposed to, actively infected with, or recovered from COVID-19 were included in the dataset. The sample metadata nearly always contained a de-identified subject ID, COVID-19 status, age in years and sex. What the study reported, not specific to this receptor: The amount of clinical and demographic metadata varied by source and participant and was provided uncurated.

The immunoSEQ Assay, a bias-controlled multiplex PCR, was used to amplify TCRbeta CDR3 regions from genomic DNA. The paper's data handling went like this. The number of nucleated cells in each sample was estimated from the amplification of reference gene primers within the assay. Sequence reads were collapsed and filtered to measure the absolute abundance of every unique TCRbeta CDR3 rearrangement. Productive Simpson clonality was computed per sample as the square root of Simpson's diversity index over productive rearrangements. The clones in this table, taken by TCRdb from immuneACCESS, are in-frame only. Not every clone is retained; where verified, under half of the shortfall comes from an unresolved V gene, and the cause of the rest is unknown. The D gene and trimming were derived from the DNA, and the V and J assignments and clone size from that table. In all, the sample holds 84,000 or so clones, and 70% to 90% of those were seen once. The biggest ten clones account for 15% to 20% of the sample.

This TCR came from a man at least 80 years old with active or convalescent COVID-19. The sequence is built from TRBV18 and TRBJ2-3, with the D gene not confidently named. Sample: peripheral blood. This receptor has the CDR3 CASSPPVTDTQYF. The DNA sequence is given as TGTGCCAGCTCACCACCCGTCACAGATACGCAGTATTTT. Reference TRBV18 and TRBJ2-3 genes cover what lies past the CDR3, so the full variable domain is NAGVMQNPRHLVRRRGQEARLRCSPMKGHSHVYWYRQLPEEGLKFMVYLQKENIIDESGMPKERFSAEFPKEGPSILRIQQVVRGDSAAYFCASSPPVTDTQYFGPGTRLTVL.